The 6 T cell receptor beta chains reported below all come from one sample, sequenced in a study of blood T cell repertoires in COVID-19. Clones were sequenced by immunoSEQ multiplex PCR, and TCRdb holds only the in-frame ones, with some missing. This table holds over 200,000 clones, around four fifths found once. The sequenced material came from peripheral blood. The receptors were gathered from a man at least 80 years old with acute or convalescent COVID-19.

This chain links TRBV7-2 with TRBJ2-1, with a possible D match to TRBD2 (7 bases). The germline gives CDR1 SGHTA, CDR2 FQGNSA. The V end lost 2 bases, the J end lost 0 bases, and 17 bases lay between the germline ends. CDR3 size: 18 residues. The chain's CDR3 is CASSLIKGGLGSYNEQFF. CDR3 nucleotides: TGTGCCAGCAGCTTAATAAAGGGGGGGCTAGGCTCCTACAATGAGCAGTTCTTC.

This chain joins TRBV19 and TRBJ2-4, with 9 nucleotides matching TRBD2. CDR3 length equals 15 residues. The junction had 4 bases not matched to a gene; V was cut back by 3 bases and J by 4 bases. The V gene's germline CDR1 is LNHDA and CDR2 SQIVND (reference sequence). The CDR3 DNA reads TGTGCCAGTAGTATGCGACTAGCGGAAAAAAACATTCAGTACTTC. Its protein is CASSMRLAEKNIQYF. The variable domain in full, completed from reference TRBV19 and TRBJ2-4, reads DGGITQSPKYLFRKEGQNVTLSCEQNLNHDAMYWYRQDPGQGLRLIYYSQIVNDFQKGDIAEGYSVSREKKESFPLTVTSAQKNPTAFYLCASSMRLAEKNIQYFGAGTRLSVL.

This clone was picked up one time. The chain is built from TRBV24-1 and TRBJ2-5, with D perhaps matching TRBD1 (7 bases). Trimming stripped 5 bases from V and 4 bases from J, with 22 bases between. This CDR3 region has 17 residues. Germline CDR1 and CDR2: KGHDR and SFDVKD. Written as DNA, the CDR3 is TGTGCCACCAGTGGGGTAGTCGGGACCCAGGGGGGAGAGACCCAGTACTTC. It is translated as CATSGVVGTQGGETQYF.

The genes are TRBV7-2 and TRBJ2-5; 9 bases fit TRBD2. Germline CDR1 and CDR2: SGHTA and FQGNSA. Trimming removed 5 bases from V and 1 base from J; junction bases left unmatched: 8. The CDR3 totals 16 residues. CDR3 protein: CASSPGGGGAQETQYF. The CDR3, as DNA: TGTGCCAGCAGCCCCGGTGGCGGGGGGGCCCAAGAGACCCAGTACTTC.

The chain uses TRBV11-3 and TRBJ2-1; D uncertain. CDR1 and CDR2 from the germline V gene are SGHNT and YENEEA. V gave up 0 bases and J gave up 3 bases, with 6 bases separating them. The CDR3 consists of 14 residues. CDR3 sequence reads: CASSLDSDYNEQFF. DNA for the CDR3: TGTGCCAGCAGCTTAGATTCAGACTACAATGAGCAGTTCTTC. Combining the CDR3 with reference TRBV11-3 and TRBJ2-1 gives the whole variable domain EAGVVQSPRYKIIEKKQPVAFWCNPISGHNTLYWYLQNLGQGPELLIRYENEEAVDDSQLPKDRFSAERLKGVDSTLKIQPAELGDSAVYLCASSLDSDYNEQFFGPGTRLTVL.

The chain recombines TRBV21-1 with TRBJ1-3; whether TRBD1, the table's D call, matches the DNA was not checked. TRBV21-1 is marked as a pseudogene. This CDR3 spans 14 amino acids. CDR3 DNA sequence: TGTGCCAGCAGCGGGACACCCTCTGGAAACACCATATATTTT. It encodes CASSGTPSGNTIYF.